A selection of T cell receptor beta chains follows, all from one sample in a study of T cell changes during pregnancy in multiple sclerosis. Only in-frame clones appear in the TCRdb table, and some are missing; sequencing was by immunoSEQ multiplex PCR. The data show 89,000 or so clones, with roughly nine tenths seen just once and approximately 3.3% held by the top ten. The starting material was PBMCs, obtained in the first trimester of pregnancy. The receptors here all came from a female donor in good health, serving as a control in a pregnancy study. Some clones in this sample may be carry-over from other donors' samples. Each CDR3 is given with its conserved first and last residue. The order of the fields is D gene, J gene, V gene, clone size, CDR3 DNA, CDR3 protein. D genes are given only for firm matches. Rows may omit the clone size; those that give it use once, few, many or a size class.

d_call: TRBD1
j_call: TRBJ2-7
v_call: TRBV9
clone_size: NA
cdr3_nt: TGTGCCAGCAGCGCCACAGGGGGCAGCTCCTACGAGCAGTACTTC
cdr3_aa: CASSATGGSSYEQYF

d_call: NA
j_call: TRBJ1-4
v_call: TRBV7-2
clone_size: NA
cdr3_nt: TGTGCCAGCAGCTCCGCGGGGGCGGGAGCTAATGAAAAACTGTTTTTT
cdr3_aa: CASSSAGAGANEKLFF

d_call: NA
j_call: TRBJ1-2
v_call: TRBV2
clone_size: NA
cdr3_nt: TGTGCCAGCAGTGAAGCGCTAACAACGCAGGGGCCGGAGGGCTACACCTTC
cdr3_aa: CASSEALTTQGPEGYTF

d_call: NA
j_call: TRBJ1-2
v_call: TRBV2
clone_size: NA
cdr3_nt: TGTGCCAGGGAACAGGGCTATGGCTACACCTTC
cdr3_aa: CAREQGYGYTF

d_call: NA
j_call: TRBJ2-5
v_call: TRBV6-5
clone_size: NA
cdr3_nt: TGTGCCAGCAGTTACTCAGGTCTCAGGGCGGCAGAGACCCAGTACTTC
cdr3_aa: CASSYSGLRAAETQYF

d_call: NA
j_call: TRBJ1-5
v_call: TRBV5-1
clone_size: few
cdr3_nt: TGCGCCAGCAGCCCTTCCGGACAGAGCAATCAGCCCCAGCATTTT
cdr3_aa: CASSPSGQSNQPQHF

d_call: TRBD1
j_call: TRBJ2-3
v_call: TRBV11-2
clone_size: few
cdr3_nt: TGTGCCAGCAGCTTAGAAAGGGGCAGGGGGCGAGCAGATACGCAGTATTTT
cdr3_aa: CASSLERGRGRADTQYF

d_call: TRBD1
j_call: TRBJ1-2
v_call: TRBV16
clone_size: NA
cdr3_nt: TGTGCCAGCAGTCCCGGGACAGTATATGGCTACACCTTC
cdr3_aa: CASSPGTVYGYTF

d_call: NA
j_call: TRBJ2-3
v_call: TRBV28
clone_size: NA
cdr3_nt: TGTGCCAGCAGCTCACCAATCCTCTCGCGCCGAGGGGGAGATACGCAGTATTTT
cdr3_aa: CASSSPILSRRGGDTQYF

d_call: NA
j_call: TRBJ2-2
v_call: TRBV11-3
clone_size: NA
cdr3_nt: TGTGCCAGCAGCGAAAACTCAGGGTATAACACCGGGGAGCTGTTTTTT
cdr3_aa: CASSENSGYNTGELFF

d_call: NA
j_call: TRBJ1-4
v_call: TRBV2
clone_size: NA
cdr3_nt: TGTGCCAGCCGCCTGACGTCAGGGGTGGGTGAAAAACTGTTTTTT
cdr3_aa: CASRLTSGVGEKLFF

d_call: TRBD2
j_call: TRBJ2-3
v_call: TRBV13
clone_size: NA
cdr3_nt: TGTGCCAGCAGCACAGCGGGGGCCAACACAGATACGCAGTATTTT
cdr3_aa: CASSTAGANTDTQYF

d_call: NA
j_call: TRBJ2-3
v_call: TRBV11-2
clone_size: NA
cdr3_nt: TGTGCCAGCAGCTTTGGAGGGGGCGGTGGAGATACGCAGTATTTT
cdr3_aa: CASSFGGGGGDTQYF

d_call: NA
j_call: TRBJ1-2
v_call: TRBV10-2
clone_size: NA
cdr3_nt: TGCGCCAGCAGTGGCCGGGCCACCTCTGGGAGTTGTACCTTC
cdr3_aa: CASSGRATSGSCTF

d_call: NA
j_call: TRBJ1-5
v_call: TRBV30
clone_size: NA
cdr3_nt: TGTGCCTGGAGTGTAGCGGGGCCCCAGCATTTT
cdr3_aa: CAWSVAGPQHF

d_call: TRBD1
j_call: TRBJ2-5
v_call: TRBV5-1
clone_size: NA
cdr3_nt: TGCGCCAGCAGCGGGATGGGACAGGGGATAAATTTGGAGACCCAGTACTTC
cdr3_aa: CASSGMGQGINLETQYF

d_call: NA
j_call: TRBJ2-7
v_call: TRBV6-5
clone_size: NA
cdr3_nt: TGTGCCAGCAGTTTGAGGTGGAGCTCCTACGAGCAGTACTTC
cdr3_aa: CASSLRWSSYEQYF

d_call: TRBD1
j_call: TRBJ2-1
v_call: TRBV7-9
clone_size: NA
cdr3_nt: TGTGCCAGCAGCCACCGGGACAGGTTTGGTGAGCAGTTCTTC
cdr3_aa: CASSHRDRFGEQFF

d_call: NA
j_call: TRBJ2-3
v_call: TRBV11-2
clone_size: NA
cdr3_nt: TGTGCCAGCAGCTACTATGATACGCAGTATTTT
cdr3_aa: CASSYYDTQYF

d_call: NA
j_call: TRBJ2-3
v_call: TRBV7-9
clone_size: NA
cdr3_nt: TGTGCCAGCGGCAGGACAGCCCCCGGTACGCAGTATTTT
cdr3_aa: CASGRTAPGTQYF

d_call: NA
j_call: TRBJ2-1
v_call: TRBV10-1
clone_size: once
cdr3_nt: TGCGCCAGCAGTCTTGCTAGCCACAACAATGAGCAGTTCTTC
cdr3_aa: CASSLASHNNEQFF

d_call: TRBD1
j_call: TRBJ1-5
v_call: TRBV30
clone_size: few
cdr3_nt: TGTGCCTGGAGCCAACAGGGGAATCAGCCCCAGCATTTT
cdr3_aa: CAWSQQGNQPQHF

d_call: TRBD1
j_call: TRBJ1-5
v_call: TRBV28
clone_size: NA
cdr3_nt: TGTGCCAGCAGACAGGGGAACAATCAGCCCCAGCATTTT
cdr3_aa: CASRQGNNQPQHF

d_call: NA
j_call: TRBJ2-1
v_call: TRBV7-9
clone_size: NA
cdr3_nt: TGTGCCAGCAGCGGAGGGTTGTGGAATGAGCAGTTCTTC
cdr3_aa: CASSGGLWNEQFF

d_call: NA
j_call: TRBJ2-7
v_call: TRBV7-8
clone_size: NA
cdr3_nt: TGTGCCAGCAGCCCCCAAGGGGACTTGTACTTC
cdr3_aa: CASSPQGDLYF

d_call: NA
j_call: TRBJ1-1
v_call: TRBV4-2
clone_size: NA
cdr3_nt: TGTGCCAGCAGCCAGGCGGAATGGCAGAAAGAAGCTTTCTTT
cdr3_aa: CASSQAEWQKEAFF

d_call: TRBD1
j_call: TRBJ2-7
v_call: TRBV6-5
clone_size: once
cdr3_nt: TGTGCCAGCAGTTACGGTGCGGACAGGGGTGGCGAGCAGTACTTC
cdr3_aa: CASSYGADRGGEQYF

d_call: TRBD2
j_call: TRBJ2-7
v_call: TRBV4-1
clone_size: NA
cdr3_nt: TGCGCCAGCAGCCAAGATAGAGGGACTAGCGGACTCAAAGGATACGAGCAGTACTTC
cdr3_aa: CASSQDRGTSGLKGYEQYF

d_call: NA
j_call: TRBJ1-2
v_call: TRBV7-9
clone_size: NA
cdr3_nt: TGTGCCAGCAGCTGGAACACGGGGGTCTATGGCTACACCTTC
cdr3_aa: CASSWNTGVYGYTF

d_call: NA
j_call: TRBJ2-1
v_call: TRBV6-5
clone_size: once
cdr3_nt: TGTGCCAGCACCCTAGGAGGCAGTCCCTACAATGAGCAGTTCTTC
cdr3_aa: CASTLGGSPYNEQFF

d_call: NA
j_call: TRBJ2-7
v_call: TRBV19
clone_size: NA
cdr3_nt: TGTGCCAGTAGTATCGAACCGGGACTGGGTACCTACGAGCAGTACTTC
cdr3_aa: CASSIEPGLGTYEQYF

d_call: TRBD1
j_call: TRBJ2-3
v_call: TRBV6-5
clone_size: many
cdr3_nt: TGTGCCAGCAGCGGGACAGGGGGCCCCACAGATACGCAGTATTTT
cdr3_aa: CASSGTGGPTDTQYF

d_call: NA
j_call: TRBJ2-7
v_call: TRBV28
clone_size: NA
cdr3_nt: TGTGCCAGCAAGGACATTTCCTACGAGCAGTACTTC
cdr3_aa: CASKDISYEQYF

d_call: NA
j_call: TRBJ2-1
v_call: TRBV27
clone_size: NA
cdr3_nt: TGTGCCAGCAGAAAAAGTCTGAGGGACAATGAGCAGTTCTTC
cdr3_aa: CASRKSLRDNEQFF

d_call: NA
j_call: TRBJ2-7
v_call: TRBV19
clone_size: NA
cdr3_nt: TGTGCCAGTAGTATACAGGGCTACGAGCAGTACTTC
cdr3_aa: CASSIQGYEQYF

d_call: NA
j_call: TRBJ1-2
v_call: TRBV28
clone_size: NA
cdr3_nt: TGTGCCAGCAGTTCCTGGGCCCTACCCTCCTATGGCTACACCTTC
cdr3_aa: CASSSWALPSYGYTF

d_call: TRBD2
j_call: TRBJ2-7
v_call: TRBV5-4
clone_size: NA
cdr3_nt: TGTGCCAGCAGCTTGGGTTTAGCGGGGGCCCTCTCCTACGAGCAGTACTTC
cdr3_aa: CASSLGLAGALSYEQYF

d_call: NA
j_call: TRBJ2-5
v_call: TRBV30
clone_size: NA
cdr3_nt: TGTGCCTGGAGTGGGAGGCAAGAGACCCAGTACTTC
cdr3_aa: CAWSGRQETQYF

d_call: NA
j_call: TRBJ1-1
v_call: TRBV6-5
clone_size: NA
cdr3_nt: TGTGCCAGCAGTCAGGACAGCCTGAACACTGAAGCTTTCTTT
cdr3_aa: CASSQDSLNTEAFF

d_call: NA
j_call: TRBJ2-5
v_call: TRBV4-1
clone_size: once
cdr3_nt: TGCGCCAGCAGCCAAGGGACAAAAGAGACCCAGTACTTC
cdr3_aa: CASSQGTKETQYF

d_call: NA
j_call: TRBJ1-5
v_call: TRBV7-8
clone_size: NA
cdr3_nt: TGTGCCAGCAGTCCGGGGGGGTCCATACATGGCAATCAGCCCCAGCATTTT
cdr3_aa: CASSPGGSIHGNQPQHF

d_call: TRBD1
j_call: TRBJ1-5
v_call: TRBV6-4
clone_size: NA
cdr3_nt: TGTGCCAGCCGCAAACGGGACAGGGGAAGGGGGGGCAATCAGCCCCAGCATTTT
cdr3_aa: CASRKRDRGRGGNQPQHF

d_call: NA
j_call: TRBJ1-6
v_call: TRBV6-6
clone_size: NA
cdr3_nt: TGTGCCAGCAGTTACTCGAAGGGGATGGGGAATTCACCCCTCCACTTT
cdr3_aa: CASSYSKGMGNSPLHF

d_call: TRBD2
j_call: TRBJ2-2
v_call: TRBV7-2
clone_size: NA
cdr3_nt: TGTGCCAGCAGCTTAGGACTAGCGGTCACCGGGGAGCTGTTTTTT
cdr3_aa: CASSLGLAVTGELFF

d_call: TRBD1
j_call: TRBJ1-3
v_call: TRBV10-3
clone_size: once
cdr3_nt: TGTGCCATCAGAAAAAGACCCGGGACAGGGGAAGGAAACACCATATATTTT
cdr3_aa: CAIRKRPGTGEGNTIYF

d_call: TRBD1
j_call: TRBJ1-5
v_call: TRBV6-1
clone_size: NA
cdr3_nt: TGTGCCAGCCAGCAGGGGGCTCAGCCCCAGCATTTT
cdr3_aa: CASQQGAQPQHF

d_call: TRBD2
j_call: TRBJ2-1
v_call: TRBV7-9
clone_size: NA
cdr3_nt: TGTGCCAGCTCGGCTAGCGGGGCCCCCTACAATGAGCAGTTCTTC
cdr3_aa: CASSASGAPYNEQFF